This T cell receptor (beta chain) comes out of a study of T-cell memory formation after mild COVID-19. Study-wide results and limits: Balance between CD4 and CD8 was seen in clones contracting day 15 to 85, and a CD4+ lean was seen in later expanders. Several responding clones turned up in pre-infection memory, indicating that cross-reactive memory may have taken part.

TCRdb redid the calling of the 5' RACE reads with MiXCR, one entry per CDR3 protein. The sample includes roughly 600,000 distinct CDR3 sequences, roughly 18% of them seen just once. This clonotype has just a few counts. Its cognate antigen is unknown. This CDR3 is built from 13 residues. Trimming cost V 6 bases and J 1 base, with 9 bases left between them. This receptor was taken from an adult woman who had mild COVID-19 (a few samples of this study predate the infection). Cell type and time point are not known. V gene TRBV12-3 or TRBV12-4 combines with J gene TRBJ1-2, with D unclear. The sequenced sample was PBMCs or a T cell subset sorted from them (not recorded which). The CDR3 region is CASSNTYNYGYTF. As DNA, the CDR3 is TGTGCCAGCAGCAATACTTATAACTATGGCTACACCTTC.